This T cell receptor (beta chain) was obtained from a study of T cells in Graves' hyperthyroidism and ophthalmopathy. Per the germline V gene, CDR1 is SNHLY and CDR2 is FYNNEI. CDR3 length: 13 amino acids. Disease duration under 2 months; hyperthyroidism patients were aged 18 to 65. It was approximately 9.7 ml of fresh peripheral blood that supplied the PBMCs. From RNA transcripts, TCR beta CDR3 regions were amplified. An initial round of RT-PCR targeting the TCR CDR3 relied on the HTBI primer set. One entry per CDR3 protein, called by TCRdb with MiXCR from the multiplex PCR reads. This table holds under 350,000 distinct CDR3 sequences, roughly 14% found once. This clonotype came up a few times. This may be a read error: a much more frequent sequence differs by one nucleotide.

J is TRBJ1-2 and V is TRBV2, with D perhaps TRBD1 (6 bases). The material sequenced was blood. The origin of this receptor is a woman aged 25 to 39 with Graves' hyperthyroidism that later progressed to Graves' ophthalmopathy. CDR3 in amino acids: CANSGQNQYGYTF. Written as DNA, the CDR3 is TGTGCCAACAGTGGACAGAACCAATATGGCTACACCTTC. Combining the CDR3 with reference TRBV2 and TRBJ1-2 gives the whole variable domain EPEVTQTPSHQVTQMGQEVILRCVPISNHLYFYWYRQILGQKVEFLVSFYNNEISEKSEIFDDQFSVERPDGSNFTLKIRSTKLEDSAMYFCANSGQNQYGYTFGSGTRLTVV.